This T cell receptor beta chain appears in the sequencing data of a study of blood T cells in healthy people across ages. Study results and limitations: Unsorted PBMCs ruled out conclusive naive versus antigen-experienced comparison. Among T cells, TCR beta diversity per million cells dropped roughly linearly as age rose. Higher naive T cell percentage went strongly together with higher TCR beta diversity.

Ranging in age from about 6 to 95, the donors were healthy Caucasian individuals from Russia. The CDR3 runs to 16 residues. Germline assignment: CDR1 SGHRS and CDR2 YFSETQ. V lost 4 bases and J 2 bases, leaving 17 bases between the germline ends. A second PCR, run for 7 to 11 cycles, used a sample-barcoded 5' primer plus a J-beta primer mix. Via MiXCR, TCRdb re-called the 5' RACE reads, giving one row per CDR3 protein. The sample yields about 1.4 million distinct CDR3 sequences, around 59% seen once. Note on this clonotype: Its antigen remains unknown.

This sequence originates from a man in his late teens or twenties in good health. The chain carries TRBV5-1 and TRBJ2-3; D is possibly TRBD2 (6 bases). The specimen was blood. The CDR3 bases are TGCGCCAGCAGCATACTACTAGCCGGTTACACAGATACGCAGTATTTT. Translation gives CASSILLAGYTDTQYF.